This TCR beta chain stems from a study of patients and donors after allogeneic stem cell transplantation. The table lists this clonotype with a count of one. TCRdb redid the calling of the RT-PCR reads with MiXCR, one entry per CDR3 protein. The table records about 210,000 distinct CDR3 sequences, more than 35% of them present only once. The sample consisted of blood, either unsorted or a sorted T cell fraction (not recorded which). The origin of this receptor is a human donor who was either an allogeneic HSCT recipient or a stem cell or donor lymphocyte infusion donor (not recorded which). It is not recorded whose cells these are; they may come from a transplant donor.

CDR3 region: CASSQGLESGPDYEQYF. Here the CDR3 DNA reads TGTGCCAGCAGCCAAGGTTTGGAGTCTGGCCCTGACTACGAGCAGTACTTC. V gene TRBV14 combines with J gene TRBJ2-7; no definite D call. Per the germline V gene, CDR1 is SGHDN and CDR2 is FVKESK. The V and J ends lost 1 base and 3 bases respectively, with 19 bases between them. The CDR3 has 17 residues.